One sample yielded the 26 T cell receptor beta chains listed below, sequenced in a study of blood T cell repertoires in COVID-19. Produced via immunoSEQ multiplex PCR; TCRdb's table is partial and in-frame only. Here the sample spans 270,000 or so clones, about 87% being singletons. The sequencing input was PBMCs or T cells enriched from blood (not recorded which). All receptors come from a woman aged 25 to 39 with acute COVID-19.

V usage is TRBV10-3 and J usage is TRBJ2-7; 7 bases fit TRBD1. Germline CDR1 reads ENHRY; CDR2 reads SYGVKD. The CDR3 loop spans 13 amino acids. V lost 5 bases and J lost 4; bases outside the gene matches: 5. Here the CDR3 reads CAISNRDSYEQYF. In nucleotides, the CDR3 is TGTGCCATCAGTAATCGGGACAGTTACGAGCAGTACTTC.

The V and J genes are TRBV29-1 and TRBJ2-7; unclear D gene. V was shortened by 6 bases and J by 0 bases, with 9 bases between the two germline ends. This CDR3 is built from 12 residues. Germline CDR1 reads SQVTM; CDR2 reads ANQGSEA. The CDR3 loop reads CSVFKSSYEQYF. The DNA for the CDR3 is TGCAGCGTCTTCAAGAGCTCCTACGAGCAGTACTTC.

The rearrangement uses TRBV19 and TRBJ2-5, with TRBD2 matching 7 bases. J was trimmed by 3 bases and V by 7 bases; bases with no gene match: 5. The CDR3 contains 13 residues. Per the germline V gene, CDR1 is LNHDA and CDR2 is SQIVND (reference sequence). CDR3 in amino acids: CASKLAGEETQYF. The CDR3 coding sequence is TGTGCCAGTAAGTTGGCGGGGGAAGAGACCCAGTACTTC.

This chain links TRBV4-1 with TRBJ2-7; TRBD1 matches 8 bases. The CDR3 runs 16 residues. CDR1 is MGHRA, CDR2 YSYEKL, per germline. The V and J ends lost 0 bases and 3 bases, in that order; junction bases with no gene match: 7. As DNA, the CDR3 is TGCGCCAGCAGCCAAGAGACCGGGACAGGCAACTACGAGCAGTACTTC. It yields the protein CASSQETGTGNYEQYF.

The J gene is TRBJ2-7, the V gene TRBV19, with D possibly matching TRBD1 (6 bases). CDR3 length equals 13 residues. Deletions cut 7 bases from V and 7 bases from J, with 17 bases between. Germline V gene sequence: CDR1 LNHDA, CDR2 SQIVND (reference sequence). CDR3 DNA sequence: TGTGCCAGTAAACAGGGCCCTGAAGAAGAGCAGTACTTC. Translation: CASKQGPEEEQYF.

The chain links TRBV4-1 to TRBJ2-7, with TRBD2 matching 16 bases. The V gene end was trimmed by 2 bases and the J gene end by 4 bases; junction bases not matched to a gene: 11. The germline CDR1 and CDR2 sequences are MGHRA and YSYEKL. CDR3 size: 19 residues. The CDR3 spells CASSQLSGTSGRASYEQYF. In DNA, the CDR3 is TGCGCCAGCAGCCAACTTTCCGGGACTAGCGGGAGGGCCTCTTACGAGCAGTACTTC.

The chain joins TRBV6-2 or TRBV6-3 to TRBJ2-1; 11 bases fit TRBD1. The CDR3 runs 15 residues. Germline CDR1 reads MNHEY; CDR2 reads SVGEGT. Trimming took 6 bases from V and 7 from J; bases not matched to a gene: 8. Here the CDR3 reads CASRPGQGAVNEQFF. Here the CDR3 DNA reads TGTGCCAGCAGACCTGGACAGGGGGCGGTGAATGAGCAGTTCTTC.

The rearrangement joins TRBV10-3 to TRBJ1-2; D might be TRBD1 (6 bases). Trimming removed 5 bases at V and 2 bases at J, with 12 bases between. The CDR3 consists of 14 residues. The germline V gene has CDR1 ENHRY and CDR2 SYGVKD. The CDR3 DNA is TGTGCCATCAGTAAGGGGGAAAAGAACTATGGCTACACCTTC. It encodes CAISKGEKNYGYTF.

The chain uses TRBV15 and TRBJ2-3; 9 nucleotides align to TRBD1. Trimming at V came to 3 bases and at J to 1 base, leaving 5 bases not matched to a gene. Germline CDR1 LNHNV, CDR2 YYDKDF (reference sequence). CDR3 length: 16 amino acids. CDR3: CATSSGTGKGTDTQYF. In DNA, the CDR3 is TGTGCCACCAGCAGTGGGACAGGGAAGGGCACAGATACGCAGTATTTT.

V usage is TRBV27 and J usage is TRBJ1-2; tentative D call: TRBD1 (6 bases). The V end was cut by 2 bases, the J end by 0 bases, with 13 bases between. Per the germline V gene, CDR1 is MNHEY and CDR2 is SMNVEV (reference sequence). The CDR3 sequence is 16 residues long. The CDR3 here is CASSLLRGQTNYGYTF. CDR3 sequence (DNA): TGTGCCAGCAGTTTACTCCGCGGACAGACTAACTATGGCTACACCTTC.

The table lists this clone with a count of one. The chain has TRBV4-1 and TRBJ2-7, with a possible D match to TRBD2 (6 bases). Germline V gene sequence: CDR1 MGHRA, CDR2 YSYEKL. CDR3 length: 16 amino acids. V was trimmed by 0 bases and J by 2 bases, leaving 14 bases between them. CDR3 in amino acids: CASSQDTLGRPYEQYF. The CDR3 region has the DNA TGCGCCAGCAGCCAAGATACCCTAGGGAGGCCCTACGAGCAGTACTTC.

This clone is a singleton in its sample. The V and J genes are TRBV28 and TRBJ2-6, with 12 positions matching TRBD1. This CDR3 has 18 residues. The V gene end was trimmed by 6 bases and the J gene end by 2 bases; junction bases not matched to a gene: 8. Germline CDR1 MDHEN, CDR2 SYDVKM. CDR3 amino acids: CASSPPGQGAPGANVLTF. CDR3 nucleotide sequence: TGTGCCAGCAGCCCTCCGGGACAGGGGGCGCCTGGGGCCAACGTCCTGACTTTC.

The chain is built from TRBV6-2 or TRBV6-3 and TRBJ2-2; 9 bases match TRBD1. Germline V gene lookup returns CDR1 MNHEY and CDR2 SVGEGT. V was clipped by 6 bases and J by 8 bases; unmatched bases: 7. This CDR3 contains 14 residues. CDR3 loop: CASSLTGGRGELFF. In DNA, the CDR3 is TGTGCCAGCAGCTTGACAGGGGGGAGAGGGGAGCTGTTTTTT.

This sequence joins TRBV7-2 and TRBJ1-5; possible D gene TRBD1, 6 bases. Germline V lookup: CDR1 SGHTA, CDR2 FQGNSA. The CDR3 loop spans 14 amino acids. Trimming shortened V by 5 bases and J by 3 bases, and 11 bases separated the two germline ends. The CDR3 protein is CASSLRDTNQPQHF. CDR3 nucleotides: TGTGCCAGCAGCCTCCGGGACACCAATCAGCCCCAGCATTTT.

CDR3 in DNA: TGTGCCAGCAGCCGCGCAACTAGCGGGGAGGGTACAGATACGCAGTATTTT. Amino acid sequence: CASSRATSGEGTDTQYF. The chain employs TRBV4-2 and TRBJ2-3; 10 bases agree with TRBD2. V trimming: 4 bases; J trimming: 3 bases; junction bases outside the gene matches: 10. Looked up from germline, CDR1 is LGHNA and CDR2 is YNFKEQ. The CDR3 length is 17 residues.

The chain employs TRBV28 and TRBJ1-5, with D possibly being TRBD1 (5 bases). With 7 bases removed from V and 0 bases from J, the gap between germline ends came to 10 bases. Germline-derived CDR1 and CDR2 are MDHEN and SYDVKM. The CDR3 is 14 amino acids. The CDR3 region has the DNA TGTGCCAGCACGGAGGGGTATAGCAATCAGCCCCAGCATTTT. Its protein product is CASTEGYSNQPQHF.

This clone was detected only once. J is TRBJ2-5 and V is TRBV27, with 10 positions matching TRBD2. The germline gives CDR1 MNHEY, CDR2 SMNVEV (reference sequence). Unmatched junction bases numbered 8, after V lost 5 bases and J lost 5 bases. The CDR3 runs to 15 residues. CDR3 protein: CASSPLAGVSETQYF. CDR3 DNA: TGTGCCAGCAGTCCTCTAGCGGGAGTAAGTGAGACCCAGTACTTC.

The chain combines TRBV7-8 with TRBJ2-1; TRBD1 might be the D (5 bases). The V and J ends lost 5 bases and 0 bases respectively, with 14 bases between them. CDR1 SGHVS and CDR2 FQNEAQ come from the germline V gene. The CDR3 is made up of 16 amino acids. CDR3 nucleotide sequence: TGTGCCAGCAGCGCGCAGGGCCTAAGCTCCTACAATGAGCAGTTCTTC. It translates to CASSAQGLSSYNEQFF.

The chain employs TRBV10-2 and TRBJ2-1, with 11 bases identical to TRBD2. Germline V gene sequence: CDR1 WSHSY, CDR2 SAAADI. The CDR3 covers 15 residues. J was trimmed by 9 bases and V by 9 bases; bases with no gene match: 13. The CDR3 DNA is TGCGCCAGTTATCCGGCTAGCGGGAGGAGCGGTGAGCAGTTCTTC. It codes for CASYPASGRSGEQFF.

The rearrangement links TRBV6-2 or TRBV6-3 to TRBJ2-7; D gene unclear. The ends were cut back, 5 bases at V and 4 bases at J, with 12 bases in the middle. The CDR3 covers 13 residues. The germline gives CDR1 MNHEY, CDR2 SVGEGT. The CDR3 nucleotides are TGTGCCAGCAGTACCCGGGTATTTTACGAGCAGTACTTC. Its translation: CASSTRVFYEQYF.

With regard to this clone: One end of the junction varies from germline; a read error may be responsible. The V gene is TRBV7-7, the J gene TRBJ2-2, with 10 bases that match TRBD2. Germline V lookup: CDR1 SSHAT, CDR2 FNYEAQ (reference sequence). The CDR3 has 16 residues. The CDR3 here is CASSPLAGGNTGELFF. CDR3 DNA: TGTGCTAGCAGCCCTTTAGCGGGAGGGAACACCGGGGAGCTGTTTTTT.

The chain has TRBV30 and TRBJ2-3, with a tentative D call TRBD2 (6 bases). The V gene lost 4 bases and the J gene lost 4 bases, with 12 bases spanning the gap. The CDR3 covers 13 residues. CDR1 and CDR2 from the germline V gene are GTSNPN and SVGIG (reference sequence). CDR3 nucleotide sequence: TGTGCCTGGAAGGTGGGCGGGGCAGATACGCAGTATTTT. It translates to CAWKVGGADTQYF. Based on the CDR3 plus reference TRBV30 and TRBJ2-3, the full variable domain is SQTIHQWPATLVQPVGSPLSLECTVEGTSNPNLYWYRQAAGRGLQLLFYSVGIGQISSEVPQNLSASRPQDRQFILSSKKLLLSDSGFYLCAWKVGGADTQYFGPGTRLTVL.

The gene calls are TRBV5-4 and TRBJ2-7; 7 bases align to TRBD1. The CDR3 is made up of 14 amino acids. Germline CDR1 reads SGHNT; CDR2 reads YYREEE (reference sequence). With 4 bases clipped from V and 4 bases from J, the junction kept 8 bases outside the gene matches. The CDR3 nucleotides are TGTGCCAGCAGCCAGACAGGGTCTAGGTACGAGCAGTACTTC. As protein: CASSQTGSRYEQYF.

This chain uses TRBV10-1 with TRBJ2-2; possible D gene TRBD2, 6 bases. V was trimmed by 8 bases and J by 3 bases, leaving 16 bases between them. This CDR3 contains 15 residues. Germline V CDR1 and CDR2: WNHNN, SYGVQD (reference sequence). CDR3 residues: CASERRRVDTGELFF. CDR3 bases: TGCGCCAGCGAGAGGAGGAGGGTGGACACCGGGGAGCTGTTTTTT.

The chain couples TRBV6-5 to TRBJ2-7; 7 nucleotides match TRBD2. CDR1 and CDR2 (germline): MNHEY, SVGAGI. Trimming at V came to 7 bases and at J to 0 bases, leaving 3 bases not matched to a gene. This CDR3 region has 13 residues. CDR3 sequence (DNA): TGTGCCAGCATGACTAGCACCTCCTACGAGCAGTACTTC. Residues: CASMTSTSYEQYF.

This sequence joins TRBV6-5 and TRBJ2-1, with D possibly being TRBD2 (5 bases). The CDR3 consists of 15 residues. Trimming cost V 2 bases and J 2 bases, with 10 bases left between them. The V gene's germline CDR1 is MNHEY and CDR2 SVGAGI. CDR3 coding DNA: TGTGCCAGCAGTTACGGCGGGCTCACCTACAATGAGCAGTTCTTC. Translating gives CASSYGGLTYNEQFF.